This T cell receptor beta chain comes out of a study of neurological immune-mediated disorders. CDR3 length: 13 residues. The germline V gene has CDR1 DFQATT and CDR2 SNEGSKA (reference sequence). V was clipped by 6 bases and J by 8 bases; unmatched bases: 7. Study results and limitations: Phylogenetic grouping placed 18 of 34 multiple sclerosis patients' repertoires in one related-CDR3 cluster, a possible signature.

A 10-nucleotide random UMI tagged transcripts in template-switch 5'RACE cDNA synthesis. TCRdb processed the 5' RACE reads anew with MiXCR; each CDR3 protein has one entry. There are about 52,000 distinct CDR3 sequences in the sample; roughly 3.8% occur only once, and 6.5% lies in the top ten. This clonotype showed up many times. Antigen: not known. From 2 million PBMCs stored at -80 C, the unsorted libraries were generated. The chain joins TRBV20-1 to TRBJ1-2; 12 bases match TRBD1. The sample was PBMCs. This TCR was sampled from a man aged 55 to 70 with multiple sclerosis. The CDR3: CSAPWDRGRGYTF. CDR3 in DNA: TGCAGTGCCCCGTGGGACAGGGGGCGCGGCTACACCTTC.